This TCR beta chain appears in the sequencing data of a study of cytotoxic CD8 clonotypes in ibrutinib-treated CLL. The V gene lost 4 bases and the J gene lost 7 bases, with 10 bases spanning the gap. The germline gives CDR1 SEHNR, CDR2 FQNEAQ (reference sequence). The CDR3 covers 12 residues. Cryopreserved PBMCs provided approximately 2.2 micrograms of genomic DNA for the TCR beta libraries. TCRdb keeps only in-frame clones here, not all; method: immunoSEQ multiplex PCR. Here the sample spans 35,000 to 50,000 clones, about 72% being singletons. The chain employs TRBV7-9 and TRBJ1-1; tentative D call: TRBD1 (5 bases). Sequencing was performed on PBMCs, taken after 12 months of ibrutinib treatment. The origin of this receptor is a human donor with chronic lymphocytic leukemia. This CDR3 reads CASSSPGGEAFF. The CDR3, as DNA: TGTGCCAGCAGCTCTCCGGGGGGTGAAGCTTTCTTT.